Presented here are 18 T cell receptor beta chains from one specimen sequenced in a study of graft-versus-host responses after intestinal transplantation. Their antigen targets remain unknown. Generated by immunoSEQ multiplex PCR, the TCRdb table keeps only in-frame clones and is missing some. This sample has about 81,000 clones, with 91% found just once. Sequenced here: unstimulated CD4+ T cells sorted from spleen or lymph node cells, sampled before transplant. These receptors were taken from a human donor who was the organ donor for an intestinal transplant.

The chain employs TRBV19 and TRBJ1-1; tentatively, D is TRBD1 (6 bases). Between the trimmed V and J ends, which lost 9 bases and 4 bases, there was a span of 21 bases. The germline V gene has CDR1 LNHDA and CDR2 SQIVND (reference sequence). The CDR3 length is 15 residues. This CDR3 reads CASFRGDGWGTEAFF. The CDR3, as DNA: TGTGCCAGCTTCAGGGGTGATGGATGGGGCACTGAAGCTTTCTTT.

This chain uses TRBV28 with TRBJ2-1; 11 bases agree with TRBD2. Looked up from germline, CDR1 is MDHEN and CDR2 is SYDVKM. CDR3 length: 17 residues. V was pared by 3 bases and J by 8 bases, with 12 bases of the junction left unmatched. The CDR3 protein is CASSFKRGTSGLHEQFF. CDR3 bases: TGTGCCAGCAGTTTTAAAAGAGGGACTAGCGGACTTCATGAGCAGTTCTTC.

The rearrangement joins TRBV4-1 to TRBJ2-3, with 13 positions matching TRBD2. The V segment lost 0 bases and the J segment 6 bases; nucleotides outside the gene matches: 15. CDR1 is MGHRA, CDR2 YSYEKL, per germline. This CDR3 contains 20 residues. For the CDR3, the DNA is TGCGCCAGCAGCCAAGATTCGACTAGCGGGGGGCCCCCTGTTATGGATACGCAGTATTTT. Its protein is CASSQDSTSGGPPVMDTQYF.

This clone occurred once. CDR3 region: CASSLGRANTEAFF. The DNA of the CDR3 is TGTGCCAGCAGTTTAGGGAGGGCCAACACTGAAGCTTTCTTT. The rearrangement uses TRBV28 and TRBJ1-1; no reliable D call. The germline CDR1 and CDR2 sequences are MDHEN and SYDVKM. Deletions cut 2 bases from V and 2 bases from J, with 9 bases between. The CDR3 has 14 residues.

This clone was observed a few times. The chain combines TRBV9 with TRBJ2-1, with D maybe TRBD2 (6 bases). Germline loops: CDR1 SGDLS, CDR2 YYNGEE. The CDR3 loop spans 15 amino acids. Trimming stripped 4 bases from V and 4 bases from J, with 15 bases between. The CDR3 nucleotides are TGTGCCAGCAGCCCTGGAGTAGCGGTGTACAATGAGCAGTTCTTC. It encodes CASSPGVAVYNEQFF.

The rearrangement joins TRBV6-5 to TRBJ1-1, with a weak D call TRBD1 (5 bases). In germline, CDR1 is MNHEY, CDR2 SVGAGI. Trimming left V 2 bases short and J 3 bases short, with 13 bases between. CDR3 length equals 15 residues. Here the CDR3 reads CASSYMGPRDTEAFF. The CDR3 DNA is TGTGCCAGCAGTTACATGGGGCCTCGTGACACTGAAGCTTTCTTT.

The chain links TRBV9 to TRBJ2-3; TRBD2 is a possible D gene (5 bases). The CDR3 consists of 15 residues. CDR1 and CDR2 (germline): SGDLS, YYNGEE. V gave up 0 bases and J gave up 2 bases, with 10 bases separating them. DNA of the CDR3: TGTGCCAGCAGCGTAGACCAGCGGTCCACAGATACGCAGTATTTT. Translating it yields CASSVDQRSTDTQYF.

The chain has TRBV10-3 and TRBJ2-1; weak D call: TRBD2 (5 bases). With 0 bases removed from V and 3 bases from J, the gap between germline ends came to 9 bases. The length of the CDR3 is 15 residues. Germline V gives CDR1 ENHRY, CDR2 SYGVKD. The CDR3 sequence is CAISESFRDYNEQFF. The CDR3 coding sequence is TGTGCCATCAGTGAGTCGTTTCGGGACTACAATGAGCAGTTCTTC.

The chain links TRBV7-2 to TRBJ2-5; 7 positions agree with TRBD1. CDR3 length: 14 amino acids. Germline V gene lookup returns CDR1 SGHTA and CDR2 FQGNSA. Trimming at V came to 2 bases and at J to 4 bases, leaving 4 bases not matched to a gene. The CDR3 spells CASSLLDRVETQYF. In nucleotides, the CDR3 is TGTGCCAGCAGCTTACTCGACAGGGTAGAGACCCAGTACTTC.

The chain is built from TRBV27 and TRBJ2-7, with 8 bases aligning to TRBD1. CDR1 and CDR2 from the germline V gene are MNHEY and SMNVEV (reference sequence). V was pared by 3 bases and J by 2 bases, with 3 bases of the junction left unmatched. This CDR3 is built from 14 residues. The CDR3 DNA reads TGTGCCAGCAGTTTGTCAGGGGGCACCTACGAGCAGTACTTC. Translated: CASSLSGGTYEQYF.

J is TRBJ1-5 and V is TRBV15, with 9 positions matching TRBD1. With V trimmed by 3 bases and J by 5 bases, 5 bases remained unmatched. This CDR3 comprises 15 residues. Per the germline V gene, CDR1 is LNHNV and CDR2 is YYDKDF (reference sequence). The CDR3 here is CATSRGQGGYQPQHF. CDR3 coding DNA: TGTGCCACCAGCAGGGGACAGGGTGGGTATCAGCCCCAGCATTTT.

The chain has TRBV2 and TRBJ1-2, with D maybe TRBD1 (6 bases). This CDR3 contains 13 residues. V was shortened by 11 bases and J by 7 bases, with 20 bases between the two germline ends. Germline CDR1 SNHLY, CDR2 FYNNEI. In DNA form, the CDR3 reads TGTGCCTCAGCCCAGGGGAGCTCGGCTGGCTACACCTTC. It codes for CASAQGSSAGYTF.

This clone was observed once. This chain joins TRBV7-8 and TRBJ2-5, with a tentative D call TRBD1 (5 bases). The CDR3 is made up of 13 amino acids. Germline V lookup: CDR1 SGHVS, CDR2 FQNEAQ. V gave up 1 base and J gave up 2 bases, with 5 bases separating them. CDR3 sequence reads: CASSLGQQETQYF. The CDR3 DNA sequence: TGTGCCAGCAGCTTAGGACAGCAAGAGACCCAGTACTTC.

The chain joins TRBV5-1 to TRBJ2-5; D not certain. The CDR3 spans 12 residues. The germline gives CDR1 SGHRS, CDR2 YFSETQ. V was trimmed by 4 bases and J by 0 bases, leaving 4 bases between them. The CDR3 reads CASSEDQETQYF. The CDR3 DNA is TGCGCCAGCAGCGAGGACCAAGAGACCCAGTACTTC.

The CDR3 here is CASSDRTGYSNQPQHF. The CDR3, as DNA: TGTGCCAGCAGTGACAGGACAGGATATAGCAATCAGCCCCAGCATTTT. The chain couples TRBV6-1 to TRBJ1-5; 7 nucleotides match TRBD1. Losses at the gene ends were 3 bases for V and 0 bases for J; bases not matched to a gene: 5. The length of the CDR3 is 16 residues. The germline V gene has CDR1 MNHNS and CDR2 SASEGT.

The CDR3 region is CASSKLTGANVLTF. DNA for the CDR3: TGTGCCAGTAGTAAACTAACTGGGGCCAACGTCCTGACTTTC. The chain employs TRBV19 and TRBJ2-6, with unresolved D. This CDR3 has 14 residues. Germline loops: CDR1 LNHDA, CDR2 SQIVND (reference sequence). Deletions cut 4 bases from V and 2 bases from J, with 6 bases between.

The rearrangement joins TRBV10-3 to TRBJ1-1; tentative D call: TRBD1 (5 bases). V gave up 9 bases and J gave up 4 bases, with 12 bases separating them. Germline V gene data show CDR1 as ENHRY and CDR2 as SYGVKD. The CDR3 runs 12 residues. CDR3 amino acids: CAIQQGGTEAFF. The CDR3 DNA is TGTGCCATACAGCAGGGTGGCACTGAAGCTTTCTTT.

This clone has a handful of counts. The chain has TRBV5-1 and TRBJ1-1, with D hard to call. Germline CDR1 is SGHRS and CDR2 is YFSETQ. Trimming removed 3 bases from V and 0 bases from J, with 9 bases in between. CDR3 length equals 14 residues. CDR3 protein: CASSSDGMNTEAFF. DNA of the CDR3: TGCGCCAGCAGCTCTGATGGCATGAACACTGAAGCTTTCTTT. Full variable domain (rest looked up from reference TRBV5-1 and TRBJ1-1): KAGVTQTPRYLIKTRGQQVTLSCSPISGHRSVSWYQQTPGQGLQFLFEYFSETQRNKGNFPGRFSGRQFSNSRSEMNVSTLELGDSALYLCASSSDGMNTEAFFGQGTRLTVV.